The rows below give T cell receptor beta chains drawn from one sample of a study of blood T cell repertoires in COVID-19. Sequencing used immunoSEQ multiplex PCR; TCRdb keeps in-frame clones, though not all of them. The sample shows about 260,000 clones, 85% to 90% of them seen only once. Sequenced input: peripheral blood. The receptor source for this set is a woman in her forties with acute or convalescent COVID-19. CDR3s include the opening cysteine and the closing phenylalanine or tryptophan. A D gene is named only where the DNA matches it firmly. Not all rows give a size; the values are once, few, many and, for expanded clones, a class.

clone size: -; J gene: TRBJ2-2; D gene: -; CDR3 length: 14; V gene: TRBV19; CDR3 protein: CASSIGGGTGELFF; CDR3 DNA: TGTGCCAGTAGTATCGGGGGAGGCACCGGGGAGCTGTTTTTT
clone size: -; J gene: TRBJ1-2; D gene: -; CDR3 length: 11; V gene: TRBV2; CDR3 protein: CATLAARGYTF; CDR3 DNA: TGTGCCACCCTAGCGGCTCGGGGCTACACCTTC
clone size: -; J gene: TRBJ2-1; D gene: -; CDR3 length: 14; V gene: TRBV24-1; CDR3 protein: CATSGPLVDNEQFF; CDR3 DNA: TGTGCCACCAGTGGTCCCCTAGTGGACAATGAGCAGTTCTTC
clone size: -; J gene: TRBJ1-2; D gene: -; CDR3 length: 15; V gene: TRBV5-1; CDR3 protein: CASTQGPGGNHGYTF; CDR3 DNA: TGCGCCAGTACCCAAGGCCCGGGGGGCAACCATGGCTACACCTTC
clone size: -; J gene: TRBJ2-1; D gene: TRBD1; CDR3 length: 16; V gene: TRBV27; CDR3 protein: CASSLSGTGGHNEQFF; CDR3 DNA: TGTGCCAGCAGTTTATCGGGGACAGGGGGCCACAATGAGCAGTTCTTC
clone size: -; J gene: TRBJ1-1; D gene: TRBD1; CDR3 length: 15; V gene: TRBV5-1; CDR3 protein: CASSPGQGRSTEAFF; CDR3 DNA: TGCGCCAGCAGCCCTGGACAGGGGCGAAGCACTGAAGCTTTCTTT
clone size: once; J gene: TRBJ1-5; D gene: -; CDR3 length: 13; V gene: TRBV2; CDR3 protein: CASSSGWNQPQHF; CDR3 DNA: TGTGCCAGCAGTTCAGGTTGGAATCAGCCCCAGCATTTT
clone size: -; J gene: TRBJ1-1; D gene: -; CDR3 length: 13; V gene: TRBV19; CDR3 protein: CASSIIGRTEAFF; CDR3 DNA: TGTGCCAGTAGTATAATAGGGAGGACTGAAGCTTTCTTT
clone size: -; J gene: TRBJ2-3; D gene: -; CDR3 length: 15; V gene: TRBV7-8; CDR3 protein: CASSSGGSNTDTQYF; CDR3 DNA: TGTGCCAGCAGCTCGGGGGGCTCAAACACAGATACGCAGTATTTT
clone size: once; J gene: TRBJ2-1; D gene: TRBD2; CDR3 length: 16; V gene: TRBV11-2; CDR3 protein: CASSLEASGDYNEQFF; CDR3 DNA: TGTGCCAGCAGCTTAGAGGCTAGCGGGGACTACAATGAGCAGTTCTTC
clone size: -; J gene: TRBJ2-3; D gene: TRBD2; CDR3 length: 16; V gene: TRBV7-2; CDR3 protein: CASSPQRGAGRDTQYF; CDR3 DNA: TGTGCCAGCAGCCCCCAGCGGGGGGCCGGGAGAGATACGCAGTATTTT
clone size: -; J gene: TRBJ1-4; D gene: -; CDR3 length: 13; V gene: TRBV9; CDR3 protein: CASSPGGHEKLFF; CDR3 DNA: TGTGCCAGCAGCCCCGGCGGCCATGAAAAACTGTTTTTT
clone size: -; J gene: TRBJ2-2; D gene: -; CDR3 length: 12; V gene: TRBV12-3/TRBV12-4; CDR3 protein: CASREQAGELFF; CDR3 DNA: TGTGCCAGCAGAGAGCAGGCCGGGGAGCTGTTTTTT
clone size: once; J gene: TRBJ2-3; D gene: TRBD2; CDR3 length: 14; V gene: TRBV18; CDR3 protein: CASSTRTSKDTQYF; CDR3 DNA: TGTGCCAGCTCTACGAGGACTAGTAAGGATACGCAGTATTTT
clone size: -; J gene: TRBJ1-1; D gene: -; CDR3 length: 15; V gene: TRBV7-7; CDR3 protein: CASKISISGGTEAFF; CDR3 DNA: TGTGCCAGCAAAATTAGCATATCGGGGGGCACTGAAGCTTTCTTT
clone size: -; J gene: TRBJ2-2; D gene: -; CDR3 length: 14; V gene: TRBV11-2; CDR3 protein: CASSSQVNTGELFF; CDR3 DNA: TGTGCCAGCAGCTCACAGGTTAACACCGGGGAGCTGTTTTTT
clone size: -; J gene: TRBJ2-2; D gene: -; CDR3 length: 13; V gene: TRBV19; CDR3 protein: CASSIVEDGELFF; CDR3 DNA: TGTGCCAGTAGTATAGTCGAGGACGGGGAGCTGTTTTTT
clone size: -; J gene: TRBJ1-3; D gene: TRBD1; CDR3 length: 15; V gene: TRBV4-1; CDR3 protein: CASSPQGAQENTIYF; CDR3 DNA: TGCGCCAGCAGCCCACAGGGGGCGCAAGAAAACACCATATATTTT
clone size: once; J gene: TRBJ1-4; D gene: TRBD1; CDR3 length: 17; V gene: TRBV5-1; CDR3 protein: CASSLGRTGATNEKLFF; CDR3 DNA: TGCGCCAGCAGCTTAGGTAGGACAGGGGCGACTAATGAAAAACTGTTTTTT
clone size: -; J gene: TRBJ1-1; D gene: -; CDR3 length: 15; V gene: TRBV27; CDR3 protein: CASSFYPGRRGEAFF; CDR3 DNA: TGTGCCAGCAGTTTTTACCCCGGTAGGAGGGGTGAAGCTTTCTTT
clone size: once; J gene: TRBJ1-2; D gene: TRBD1; CDR3 length: 13; V gene: TRBV19; CDR3 protein: CASSDRGIYGYTF; CDR3 DNA: TGTGCCAGTAGTGACAGGGGGATCTATGGCTACACCTTC
clone size: few; J gene: TRBJ2-1; D gene: -; CDR3 length: 15; V gene: TRBV4-2; CDR3 protein: CASSLRLGTDYEQFF; CDR3 DNA: TGTGCCAGCAGCCTCCGACTAGGGACGGACTATGAGCAGTTCTTC